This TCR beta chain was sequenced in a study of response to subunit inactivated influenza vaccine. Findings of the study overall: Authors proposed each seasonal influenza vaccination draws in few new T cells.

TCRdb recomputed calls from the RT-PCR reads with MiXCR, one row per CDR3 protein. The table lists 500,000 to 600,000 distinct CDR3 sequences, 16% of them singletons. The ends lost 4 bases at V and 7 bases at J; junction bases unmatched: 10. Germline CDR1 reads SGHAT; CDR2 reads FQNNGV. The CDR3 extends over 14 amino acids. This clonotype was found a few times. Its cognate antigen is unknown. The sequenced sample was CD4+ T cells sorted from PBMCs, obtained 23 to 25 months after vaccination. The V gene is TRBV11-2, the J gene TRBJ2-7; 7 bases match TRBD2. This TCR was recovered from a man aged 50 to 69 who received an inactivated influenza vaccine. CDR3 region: CASSSQTSGEEQYF. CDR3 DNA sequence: TGTGCCAGCAGCTCACAGACCAGCGGGGAGGAGCAGTACTTC.